Listed below are T cell receptor beta chains from one sample, sequenced in a study of cytomegalovirus exposure and HLA in healthy donors. Only in-frame clones appear in the TCRdb table, and some are missing; sequencing was by immunoSEQ multiplex PCR. The sample lists fewer than 120,000 clones, over 60% occurring once. Sample: PBMCs. These receptors were taken from a woman aged 60-75 years in good health and CMV-seropositive. Both conserved end residues are part of each CDR3. D genes are given only for firm matches. Only some rows state a clone size, as once, few, many or a class for expanded clones.

size: .
D: .
V: TRBV5-4
J: TRBJ1-2
CDR3: CASSLKQGSGGYTF
DNA: TGTGCCAGCAGCCTTAAACAGGGTTCGGGTGGCTACACCTTC

size: .
D: TRBD2
V: TRBV6-5
J: TRBJ2-7
CDR3: CASARTSPHEQYF
DNA: TGTGCCAGCGCCCGGACTAGCCCCCACGAGCAGTACTTC

size: .
D: .
V: TRBV28
J: TRBJ1-2
CDR3: CASSPLVTYGYTF
DNA: TGTGCCAGCAGTCCCCTGGTTACTTATGGCTACACCTTC

size: .
D: .
V: TRBV7-9
J: TRBJ2-1
CDR3: CASSLPHGVYFF
DNA: TGTGCCAGCAGCCTACCCCACGGGGTCTATTTCTTC

size: .
D: TRBD2
V: TRBV28
J: TRBJ2-3
CDR3: CASSPIGTSGRAGELDTQYF
DNA: TGTGCCAGCAGTCCAATCGGGACTAGCGGGAGGGCCGGAGAGCTGGATACGCAGTATTTT

size: .
D: TRBD2
V: TRBV23-1
J: TRBJ2-2
CDR3: CASSRGGATNTGELFF
DNA: TGCGCCAGCAGTCGGGGGGGAGCTACGAACACCGGGGAGCTGTTTTTT

size: .
D: .
V: TRBV5-1
J: TRBJ2-3
CDR3: CASSLTPYTDTQYF
DNA: TGCGCCAGCAGCTTGACACCATACACAGATACGCAGTATTTT

size: .
D: .
V: TRBV29-1
J: TRBJ1-1
CDR3: CSANTGNGIEAFF
DNA: TGCAGCGCAAACACAGGGAACGGCATAGAAGCTTTCTTT

size: .
D: .
V: TRBV11-2
J: TRBJ2-7
CDR3: CASSLDTRSSYEQYF
DNA: TGTGCCAGCAGCTTAGACACGAGGAGCTCCTACGAGCAGTACTTC

size: .
D: TRBD1
V: TRBV29-1
J: TRBJ2-5
CDR3: CSVVTGGETQYF
DNA: TGCAGCGTTGTTACAGGGGGGGAGACCCAGTACTTC

size: .
D: TRBD1
V: TRBV7-9
J: TRBJ2-7
CDR3: CASSSDGTTGKTSYEQYF
DNA: TGTGCCAGCAGCTCCGACGGAACGACAGGGAAAACCTCCTACGAGCAGTACTTC

size: .
D: .
V: TRBV27
J: TRBJ2-7
CDR3: CASSLLVSYEQYF
DNA: TGTGCCAGCAGTTTACTAGTCTCCTACGAGCAGTACTTC

size: few
D: .
V: TRBV6-5
J: TRBJ1-5
CDR3: CASTTGQLNQPQHF
DNA: TGTGCCAGCACTACAGGACAGCTCAATCAGCCCCAGCATTTT

size: .
D: TRBD1
V: TRBV9
J: TRBJ1-5
CDR3: CASSFGQGNQPQHF
DNA: TGTGCCAGCAGCTTTGGACAGGGGAATCAGCCCCAGCATTTT

size: few
D: .
V: TRBV10-3
J: TRBJ1-1
CDR3: CAISDGSYTEAFF
DNA: TGTGCCATCAGTGACGGGTCATACACTGAAGCTTTCTTT

size: .
D: .
V: TRBV5-6
J: TRBJ2-2
CDR3: CASSTSRGYTGELFF
DNA: TGTGCCAGCAGCACCTCCCGGGGGTACACCGGGGAGCTGTTTTTT

size: .
D: .
V: TRBV5-1
J: TRBJ1-2
CDR3: CASSLGPGSDYGHTF
DNA: TGCGCCAGCAGCTTGGGACCCGGGTCCGACTATGGCCACACCTTC

size: .
D: .
V: TRBV5-6
J: TRBJ2-1
CDR3: CASSSVKVPYNEQFF
DNA: TGTGCCAGCAGCTCGGTAAAAGTTCCCTACAATGAGCAGTTCTTC

size: .
D: .
V: TRBV2
J: TRBJ2-7
CDR3: CASRTRNSYEQYF
DNA: TGTGCCAGCCGAACTAGAAATTCCTACGAGCAGTACTTC

size: .
D: .
V: TRBV30
J: TRBJ1-2
CDR3: CALNVGGISGYTF
DNA: TGTGCCCTTAACGTGGGGGGGATAAGTGGCTACACCTTC

size: .
D: .
V: TRBV11-2
J: TRBJ2-1
CDR3: CASSLLSRHEQFF
DNA: TGTGCCAGCAGCTTATTGTCTAGGCATGAGCAGTTCTTC

size: .
D: TRBD2
V: TRBV28
J: TRBJ2-7
CDR3: CASKYASGRVYEQYF
DNA: TGTGCCAGCAAATATGCTAGCGGGAGAGTCTACGAGCAGTACTTC

size: .
D: .
V: TRBV5-1
J: TRBJ2-1
CDR3: CASSERAHYNEQFF
DNA: TGCGCCAGCTCCGAGCGAGCCCATTACAATGAGCAGTTCTTC

size: once
D: .
V: TRBV4-1
J: TRBJ1-5
CDR3: CASSQVADGPQHF
DNA: TGCGCCAGCAGCCAAGTTGCGGATGGGCCCCAGCATTTT

size: .
D: TRBD1
V: TRBV27
J: TRBJ1-1
CDR3: CASSLRGTAEAFF
DNA: TGTGCCAGCAGTTTAAGAGGGACAGCAGAAGCTTTCTTT

size: few
D: TRBD2
V: TRBV5-4
J: TRBJ2-2
CDR3: CASSPGLAGRTGELFF
DNA: TGTGCCAGCAGCCCGGGACTAGCGGGGAGGACCGGGGAGCTGTTTTTT

size: .
D: .
V: TRBV10-3
J: TRBJ1-2
CDR3: CAISADPQGRGYTF
DNA: TGTGCCATCAGCGCTGATCCGCAGGGGAGAGGCTACACCTTC

size: few
D: .
V: TRBV10-3
J: TRBJ2-7
CDR3: CAISRPEDNYEQYF
DNA: TGTGCCATCAGTCGCCCTGAGGACAACTACGAGCAGTACTTC

size: .
D: TRBD2
V: TRBV19
J: TRBJ2-1
CDR3: CASSIAGTSGNEQFF
DNA: TGTGCCAGTAGTATAGCGGGGACTAGCGGCAATGAGCAGTTCTTC

size: .
D: TRBD1
V: TRBV6-1
J: TRBJ1-2
CDR3: CASSEALRTGRVWYGYTF
DNA: TGTGCCAGCAGTGAAGCTCTTAGGACAGGGAGGGTGTGGTATGGCTACACCTTC

size: once
D: TRBD1
V: TRBV28
J: TRBJ1-3
CDR3: CASSRQGTGNTIYF
DNA: TGTGCCAGCAGTCGACAGGGAACTGGAAACACCATATATTTT

size: once
D: TRBD1
V: TRBV7-7
J: TRBJ1-1
CDR3: CASSLTGETEAFF
DNA: TGTGCCAGCAGCTTGACAGGGGAGACTGAAGCTTTCTTT

size: .
D: TRBD2
V: TRBV7-3
J: TRBJ2-7
CDR3: CASSSTGRGEQYF
DNA: TGTGCCAGCAGCTCGACGGGGAGGGGCGAGCAGTACTTC

size: .
D: TRBD1
V: TRBV5-1
J: TRBJ2-7
CDR3: CASSDRVGEQYF
DNA: TGCGCCAGCAGCGACAGGGTGGGCGAGCAGTACTTC

size: .
D: .
V: TRBV15
J: TRBJ2-7
CDR3: CATSGNEQYF
DNA: TGTGCCACCAGCGGCAACGAGCAGTACTTC

size: .
D: TRBD1
V: TRBV4-1
J: TRBJ2-1
CDR3: CASSQGHGQGAYNEQFF
DNA: TGCGCCAGCAGCCAAGGGCATGGACAGGGGGCCTACAATGAGCAGTTCTTC

size: .
D: TRBD1
V: TRBV27
J: TRBJ2-7
CDR3: CASSQRQGYEQYF
DNA: TGTGCCAGCAGTCAACGACAGGGCTACGAGCAGTACTTC

size: .
D: TRBD2
V: TRBV7-3
J: TRBJ2-3
CDR3: CASSLRIAGGTQYF
DNA: TGTGCCAGCAGCTTAAGGATAGCGGGAGGTACGCAGTATTTT

size: few
D: TRBD1
V: TRBV5-8
J: TRBJ2-6
CDR3: CASGQGHGANVLTF
DNA: TGTGCCAGTGGACAGGGACATGGGGCCAACGTCCTGACTTTC

size: .
D: .
V: TRBV4-1
J: TRBJ2-1
CDR3: CASSQVGGSLNEQFF
DNA: TGCGCCAGCAGCCAAGTCGGTGGGAGTCTCAATGAGCAGTTCTTC

size: .
D: .
V: TRBV7-2
J: TRBJ1-2
CDR3: CASSPRVGGGYGYTF
DNA: TGTGCCAGCAGCCCACGAGTGGGGGGTGGGTATGGCTACACCTTC